Presented here are 13 T cell receptor beta chains from one specimen sequenced in a study of T cell clones after liver transplantation. Clones were sequenced by immunoSEQ multiplex PCR, and TCRdb holds only the in-frame ones, with some missing. In the table there are 75,000 to 95,000 clones, approximately 82% of which are singletons. This sample comprised CD4+ T cells from blood, obtained at the 22-month timepoint. These receptors came from a human patient who received a liver transplant. Some T cells may possibly be graft donor cells.

The V gene is TRBV7-2, the J gene TRBJ1-1; 12 bases map to TRBD1. Looked up from germline, CDR1 is SGHTA and CDR2 is FQGNSA. The CDR3 loop spans 17 amino acids. V shed 2 bases and J 1 base; nucleotides not matched to a gene: 5. The CDR3, as DNA: TGTGCCAGCAGCTTACGGGGGACAGGGGGCCCGAACACTGAAGCTTTCTTT. Protein: CASSLRGTGGPNTEAFF.

Written as DNA, the CDR3 is TGTGCCAGCAGTTACTCGGGAAGGGAGCAGTTCTTC. Its protein is CASSYSGREQFF. The chain links TRBV6-6 to TRBJ2-1; D remains unclear. This CDR3 is 12 amino acids long. The ends were cut back, 0 bases at V and 10 bases at J, with 7 bases in the middle. Germline V gives CDR1 MNHNY, CDR2 SVGAGI (reference sequence).

The V gene is TRBV7-3, the J gene TRBJ2-1; 11 bases align to TRBD2. Germline CDR1 is SGHTA and CDR2 is FQGTGA. This CDR3 is 17 amino acids long. Trimming cost V 3 bases and J 8 bases; bases outside gene matches: 12. Written as DNA, the CDR3 is TGTGCCAGCAGCTTCGCCGGGGTAGCGGGGGGGCCCCATGAGCAGTTCTTC. It yields the protein CASSFAGVAGGPHEQFF.

This chain joins TRBV5-1 and TRBJ2-3; 14 bases map to TRBD2. The germline CDR1 and CDR2 sequences are SGHRS and YFSETQ. The CDR3 is 18 amino acids. J lost 6 bases, V lost 0 bases, and 9 bases had no gene match. The CDR3 nucleotides are TGCGCCAGCAGCTTGGTGTTCCGGGGGACTAGCGGGAGCGATACGCAGTATTTT. It yields the protein CASSLVFRGTSGSDTQYF.

The rearrangement joins TRBV11-3 to TRBJ2-2; no clear D gene. V lost 5 bases and J 5 bases, leaving 12 bases between the germline ends. Germline V gene data show CDR1 as SGHNT and CDR2 as YENEEA. The CDR3 length is 14 residues. This CDR3 is CASSPSGWTGELFF. In nucleotides, the CDR3 is TGTGCCAGCAGCCCATCCGGATGGACCGGGGAGCTGTTTTTT.

This rearrangement joins TRBV11-3 to TRBJ2-1; 7 bases map to TRBD2. The J segment lost 0 bases and the V segment lost 5 bases, leaving 4 bases of the junction unmatched. Germline V gene sequence: CDR1 SGHNT, CDR2 YENEEA. The CDR3 extends over 15 amino acids. The CDR3 DNA sequence: TGTGCCAGCAGCCGGGACTACCGCTCCTACAATGAGCAGTTCTTC. Amino acids: CASSRDYRSYNEQFF.

The rearrangement links TRBV19 to TRBJ1-4; D ambiguous. Germline assignment: CDR1 LNHDA and CDR2 SQIVND (reference sequence). V was shortened by 1 base and J by 5 bases, with 11 bases between the two germline ends. CDR3 length: 15 amino acids. CDR3 sequence reads: CASSIGNTANEKLFF. In DNA, the CDR3 is TGTGCCAGTAGTATAGGGAACACGGCAAATGAAAAACTGTTTTTT.

The rearrangement uses TRBV11-3 and TRBJ2-1; tentatively, D is TRBD1 or TRBD2 (5 bases each). CDR1 and CDR2 from the germline V gene are SGHNT and YENEEA. The V end lost 6 bases, the J end lost 4 bases, and 13 bases lay between the germline ends. CDR3 length: 14 residues. The CDR3 protein is CASREGPVYNEQFF. CDR3 coding DNA: TGTGCCAGCAGAGAGGGGCCCGTTTACAATGAGCAGTTCTTC.

The CDR3 DNA sequence: TGTGCCAGCAGCCCCCCTGCCGGAAGCGGACATTCCTACAATGAGCAGTTCTTC. Translated, it gives CASSPPAGSGHSYNEQFF. V and J are TRBV7-6 and TRBJ2-1; D could derive from TRBD1 or TRBD2 (5 bases each). The CDR3 spans 18 residues. Trimming cost V 5 bases and J 1 base, with 21 bases left between them. Germline assignment: CDR1 SGHVS and CDR2 FNYEAQ.

This rearrangement joins TRBV4-3 to TRBJ2-3; D is unresolved. Germline lookup yields CDR1 LGHNA and CDR2 YSLEER. Trimming removed 2 bases at V and 1 base at J, with 7 bases between. The CDR3 loop spans 14 amino acids. The CDR3 DNA sequence: TGCGCCAGCAGCCAACAAGGCGGCACAGATACGCAGTATTTT. Translating it yields CASSQQGGTDTQYF.

The rearrangement links TRBV11-2 to TRBJ2-5; unclear D gene. V lost 8 bases, J lost 7 bases, and 8 bases lay in between. Germline CDR1 and CDR2: SGHAT and FQNNGV. The CDR3 consists of 10 residues. CDR3 protein: CASGYGTQYF. The CDR3 DNA is TGTGCCAGCGGCTATGGGACCCAGTACTTC.

The rearrangement uses TRBV7-9 and TRBJ1-5; D gene uncertain. The V end was cut by 1 base, the J end by 4 bases, with 5 bases between. Germline CDR1 is SEHNR and CDR2 is FQNEAQ (reference sequence). The CDR3 totals 13 residues. This chain's CDR3 is CASSLGANQPQHF. The CDR3 DNA sequence: TGTGCCAGCAGCTTAGGAGCAAATCAGCCCCAGCATTTT.

The chain carries TRBV6-1 and TRBJ2-1; maybe TRBD1 (5 bases). V shed 6 bases and J shed 6 bases, with 9 bases lying between them. The germline V gene has CDR1 MNHNS and CDR2 SASEGT. This CDR3 spans 12 amino acids. CDR3 sequence (DNA): TGTGCCAGCAGACGACAGCCCAATGAGCAGTTCTTC. Encoded protein: CASRRQPNEQFF.